The rows below give T cell receptor beta chains drawn from one sample of a study of T-cell reconstitution after alpha-beta-depleted transplantation in children. TCRdb called the PCR reads again in MiXCR, with one record for every CDR3 protein. The repertoire holds 700,000 to 950,000 distinct CDR3 sequences, with 15% to 20% as singletons. The sample here was PBMCs, mostly from graft donor cells, taken 360 days after TCRalphabeta/CD19-depleted stem cell transplant. The receptors come from a male patient under 18 who had a stem cell transplant for acute lymphoblastic leukemia, so the T cells may come from the graft donor. Both conserved end residues are part of each CDR3. Each record gives: CDR3 DNA, CDR3 protein, D gene, clone size, J gene, V gene. A D gene is named only where the DNA matches it firmly. Not every row has a clone size; where given, it reads once, few, many or a size class.

CDR3nt: TGTGCCAGCAGCCTATTAGGACTAGCGGGAGTAACGGGGAGCATTCAGTACTTC
CDR3aa: CASSLLGLAGVTGSIQYF
d_gene: TRBD2
abundance: .
j_gene: TRBJ2-4
v_gene: TRBV13

CDR3nt: TGTGCCAGCAGTTTATGGGGGGAGCTACTCTACGAGCAGTACTTC
CDR3aa: CASSLWGELLYEQYF
d_gene: .
abundance: .
j_gene: TRBJ2-7
v_gene: TRBV12-3/TRBV12-4

CDR3nt: TGCAGCGTTGAATGGGGGGACTCTTACTACGAGCAGTACTTC
CDR3aa: CSVEWGDSYYEQYF
d_gene: .
abundance: many
j_gene: TRBJ2-7
v_gene: TRBV29-1

CDR3nt: TGCGCCAGCAGCCAAGTGCTTGGGACAGGGACCCAGCCCCAGCATTTT
CDR3aa: CASSQVLGTGTQPQHF
d_gene: TRBD1
abundance: few
j_gene: TRBJ1-5
v_gene: TRBV4-1

CDR3nt: TGCAGCGTTGACTTCACCGGGACCAGGAGGGAGCAGTACTTC
CDR3aa: CSVDFTGTRREQYF
d_gene: .
abundance: few
j_gene: TRBJ2-7
v_gene: TRBV29-1

CDR3nt: TGTGCCAGCAGTGTGGAGGGAGGGACACCGCAGTACTTC
CDR3aa: CASSVEGGTPQYF
d_gene: .
abundance: .
j_gene: TRBJ2-7
v_gene: TRBV6-1

CDR3nt: TGTGCCAGCAGCCGGCAGGGCGCCTCCTACGAGCAGTACTTC
CDR3aa: CASSRQGASYEQYF
d_gene: .
abundance: many
j_gene: TRBJ2-7
v_gene: TRBV27

CDR3nt: TGTGCCAGCAGTGAATATCGGAGGACAGGGAAGAGCGAGCAGTACTTC
CDR3aa: CASSEYRRTGKSEQYF
d_gene: TRBD1
abundance: few
j_gene: TRBJ2-7
v_gene: TRBV25-1

CDR3nt: TGTGCCAGCAGCTTGGGTATTCCGGGAGGAGGGGAGACCCAGTACTTC
CDR3aa: CASSLGIPGGGETQYF
d_gene: TRBD2
abundance: .
j_gene: TRBJ2-5
v_gene: TRBV7-9

CDR3nt: TGTGCCAGCAGCCTCCATTATGAGCAGTTCTTC
CDR3aa: CASSLHYEQFF
d_gene: .
abundance: few
j_gene: TRBJ2-1
v_gene: TRBV7-2

CDR3nt: TGTGCCAGTAGTATCTTCCTTTCCGGGACTAGCGTGTTCTTC
CDR3aa: CASSIFLSGTSVFF
d_gene: TRBD2
abundance: few
j_gene: TRBJ2-1
v_gene: TRBV19

CDR3nt: TGTGCCAGCAGCATAACAGGGGGCCCAGATACGCAGTATTTT
CDR3aa: CASSITGGPDTQYF
d_gene: TRBD1
abundance: few
j_gene: TRBJ2-3
v_gene: TRBV7-3

CDR3nt: TGTGCCAGCAGCTTTGTAGGGGGCGCGGACGAGCAGTACTTC
CDR3aa: CASSFVGGADEQYF
d_gene: TRBD1
abundance: few
j_gene: TRBJ2-7
v_gene: TRBV7-9

CDR3nt: TGTGCCAGCAGCCCCTCCGGGACTATAAAAACCTACGAGCAGTACTTC
CDR3aa: CASSPSGTIKTYEQYF
d_gene: TRBD2
abundance: .
j_gene: TRBJ2-7
v_gene: TRBV4-2

CDR3nt: TGTGCCAGCAGCTTGGACGGGACAGGCTTCTATGGCTACACCTTC
CDR3aa: CASSLDGTGFYGYTF
d_gene: TRBD1
abundance: .
j_gene: TRBJ1-2
v_gene: TRBV5-6

CDR3nt: TGCAGTGCTAGAGATCCCGGCCGGTTTGGGGGCTACACCTTC
CDR3aa: CSARDPGRFGGYTF
d_gene: .
abundance: .
j_gene: TRBJ1-2
v_gene: TRBV20-1

CDR3nt: TGTGCCAGCAGTGAAGAAGCGGGGTCCTACGAGCAGTACTTC
CDR3aa: CASSEEAGSYEQYF
d_gene: TRBD2
abundance: few
j_gene: TRBJ2-7
v_gene: TRBV25-1

CDR3nt: TGTGCCAGCAGCCAAGATGGGGGCGGGAGTGACTGGTACGAGCAGTACTTC
CDR3aa: CASSQDGGGSDWYEQYF
d_gene: .
abundance: .
j_gene: TRBJ2-7
v_gene: TRBV3-1

CDR3nt: TGCGCCAGCAGCCAAGGTCACGGGCTAGTGGGAGGTTACGAGCAGTACTTC
CDR3aa: CASSQGHGLVGGYEQYF
d_gene: .
abundance: .
j_gene: TRBJ2-7
v_gene: TRBV4-1

CDR3nt: TGTGCCAGCAGCGATTGGACAGCCTCTTACTACGAGCAGTACTTC
CDR3aa: CASSDWTASYYEQYF
d_gene: .
abundance: many
j_gene: TRBJ2-7
v_gene: TRBV5-5

CDR3nt: TGTGCCAGCAGCTTATATACCTCAAATGAAAAACTGTTTTTT
CDR3aa: CASSLYTSNEKLFF
d_gene: .
abundance: .
j_gene: TRBJ1-4
v_gene: TRBV7-6

CDR3nt: TGTGCCAGCAGCGAGGGGTTACGTGGCGAGCAGTACTTC
CDR3aa: CASSEGLRGEQYF
d_gene: .
abundance: .
j_gene: TRBJ2-7
v_gene: TRBV27

CDR3nt: TGCGCCAGCAGCCTGGGACTAGCGGGAGCTTTATGGGGAGAGACCCAGTACTTC
CDR3aa: CASSLGLAGALWGETQYF
d_gene: TRBD2
abundance: few
j_gene: TRBJ2-5
v_gene: TRBV4-1

CDR3nt: TGTGCCAGCAGCCGAAGCGGGAGGAATGAGCAGTTCTTC
CDR3aa: CASSRSGRNEQFF
d_gene: TRBD2
abundance: few
j_gene: TRBJ2-1
v_gene: TRBV7-9

CDR3nt: TGTGCCAGCAAGGGGAGGGGGGGATCCCCCTACGAGCAGTACTTC
CDR3aa: CASKGRGGSPYEQYF
d_gene: .
abundance: .
j_gene: TRBJ2-7
v_gene: TRBV2

CDR3nt: TGTGCCAGCACCGTGGGACAGGTGGAGTACTTC
CDR3aa: CASTVGQVEYF
d_gene: TRBD1
abundance: many
j_gene: TRBJ2-7
v_gene: TRBV12-3/TRBV12-4

CDR3nt: TGTGCCAGCAGCGTAGTTGGGACCTTAGGTCCCGGGGAGCTGTTTTTT
CDR3aa: CASSVVGTLGPGELFF
d_gene: .
abundance: .
j_gene: TRBJ2-2
v_gene: TRBV9

CDR3nt: TGTGCCAGCAGTCCTCGGACAGGGTATAGCAATCAGCCCCAGCATTTT
CDR3aa: CASSPRTGYSNQPQHF
d_gene: TRBD1
abundance: many
j_gene: TRBJ1-5
v_gene: TRBV12-3/TRBV12-4

CDR3nt: TGCAGTGCTAGAGATCGTGAGGGGAACCCCTACAATGAGCAGTTCTTC
CDR3aa: CSARDREGNPYNEQFF
d_gene: .
abundance: few
j_gene: TRBJ2-1
v_gene: TRBV20-1

CDR3nt: TGTGCCAGCAACCTAAGGGGGACCTCTATCCAGCAGTACTTC
CDR3aa: CASNLRGTSIQQYF
d_gene: .
abundance: .
j_gene: TRBJ2-7
v_gene: TRBV12-3/TRBV12-4

CDR3nt: TGTGCCAGCAGTGCACCGGGCTTCCCCAGAGAAGCTTTCTTT
CDR3aa: CASSAPGFPREAFF
d_gene: .
abundance: .
j_gene: TRBJ1-1
v_gene: TRBV25-1

CDR3nt: TGTGCCAGCGAATCTAACTATGGCTACACCTTC
CDR3aa: CASESNYGYTF
d_gene: .
abundance: .
j_gene: TRBJ1-2
v_gene: TRBV12-3/TRBV12-4

CDR3nt: TGTGCCAGCAGTCTCGGGGAGGGGACTACTCAAGAGACCCAGTACTTC
CDR3aa: CASSLGEGTTQETQYF
d_gene: TRBD2
abundance: many
j_gene: TRBJ2-5
v_gene: TRBV6-1

CDR3nt: TGTGCCAGCAGCTTGGCCCAGGTTTACTATGGCTACACCTTC
CDR3aa: CASSLAQVYYGYTF
d_gene: .
abundance: .
j_gene: TRBJ1-2
v_gene: TRBV5-5

CDR3nt: TGCGCCAGCAGCTTCCCGATGAGACGGACTAGCGGGAGACCGGGGGAGACCCAGTACTTC
CDR3aa: CASSFPMRRTSGRPGETQYF
d_gene: TRBD2
abundance: .
j_gene: TRBJ2-5
v_gene: TRBV5-1

CDR3nt: TGCGCCAGCAACAAGAACAGGGAGCAGTTCTTC
CDR3aa: CASNKNREQFF
d_gene: .
abundance: .
j_gene: TRBJ2-1
v_gene: TRBV5-1

CDR3nt: TGCGCCAGCAGGTCAACGCTCGCGGTAAAAAACATTCAGTACTTC
CDR3aa: CASRSTLAVKNIQYF
d_gene: .
abundance: few
j_gene: TRBJ2-4
v_gene: TRBV5-1

CDR3nt: TGTGCCAGCAGCTTAGCTAGCGGGAGGACCAATGAGCAGTTCTTC
CDR3aa: CASSLASGRTNEQFF
d_gene: TRBD2
abundance: .
j_gene: TRBJ2-1
v_gene: TRBV7-9

CDR3nt: TGCAGCGTTGAAGACGTTGATCAACGGGAGCAGAACACCGGGGAGCTGTTTTTT
CDR3aa: CSVEDVDQREQNTGELFF
d_gene: .
abundance: few
j_gene: TRBJ2-2
v_gene: TRBV29-1

CDR3nt: TGCAGTGCTGGGCCTCAGGGGTTTAGCACAGATACGCAGTATTTT
CDR3aa: CSAGPQGFSTDTQYF
d_gene: .
abundance: .
j_gene: TRBJ2-3
v_gene: TRBV20-1

CDR3nt: TGCAGTGCTAGAGATCCCACTAGCGGGGACGAGCAGTACTTC
CDR3aa: CSARDPTSGDEQYF
d_gene: TRBD2
abundance: few
j_gene: TRBJ2-7
v_gene: TRBV20-1

CDR3nt: TGTGCCATAGACGAAAACCGGGACAGGGAACTTCGCGAGCAGTACTTC
CDR3aa: CAIDENRDRELREQYF
d_gene: TRBD1
abundance: .
j_gene: TRBJ2-7
v_gene: TRBV14

CDR3nt: TGCAGTGCTAGAGTAATGGTTAGGGCCGGGTACTTC
CDR3aa: CSARVMVRAGYF
d_gene: .
abundance: few
j_gene: TRBJ2-7
v_gene: TRBV20-1

CDR3nt: TGCGCCAGCAGGAGGGACAGGGACCAAGAGACCCAGTACTTC
CDR3aa: CASRRDRDQETQYF
d_gene: TRBD1
abundance: many
j_gene: TRBJ2-5
v_gene: TRBV5-1

CDR3nt: TGTGCCAGCATCCCCCTGACAGGGCGGGAGACCCAGTACTTC
CDR3aa: CASIPLTGRETQYF
d_gene: TRBD1
abundance: .
j_gene: TRBJ2-5
v_gene: TRBV11-2

CDR3nt: TGCAGTGCACGCCGAAGCGGGAGAACCACAGATACGCAGTATTTT
CDR3aa: CSARRSGRTTDTQYF
d_gene: TRBD2
abundance: many
j_gene: TRBJ2-3
v_gene: TRBV20-1

CDR3nt: TGTGCCAGCAGGGCGGGCGGACTTAGGGACACCTACAATGAGCAGTTCTTC
CDR3aa: CASRAGGLRDTYNEQFF
d_gene: .
abundance: .
j_gene: TRBJ2-1
v_gene: TRBV12-3/TRBV12-4